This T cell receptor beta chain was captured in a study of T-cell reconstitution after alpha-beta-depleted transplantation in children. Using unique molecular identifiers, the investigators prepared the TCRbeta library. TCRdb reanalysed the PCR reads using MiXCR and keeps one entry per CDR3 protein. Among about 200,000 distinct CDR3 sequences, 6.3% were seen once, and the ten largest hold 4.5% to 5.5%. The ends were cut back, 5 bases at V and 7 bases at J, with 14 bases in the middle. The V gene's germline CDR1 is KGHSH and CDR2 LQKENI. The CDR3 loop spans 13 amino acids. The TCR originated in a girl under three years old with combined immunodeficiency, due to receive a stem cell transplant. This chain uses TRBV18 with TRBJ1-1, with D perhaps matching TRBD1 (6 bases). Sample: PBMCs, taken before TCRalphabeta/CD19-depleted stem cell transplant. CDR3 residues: CASSMGRGLEAFF. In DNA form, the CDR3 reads TGTGCCAGCTCAATGGGACGGGGGCTTGAAGCTTTCTTT.